This T cell receptor beta chain was recovered during a study of Graves' ophthalmopathy and Graves' hyperthyroidism. This clonotype occurred a few times. CDR1 and CDR2 from the germline V gene are SQVTM and ANQGSEA. With V trimmed by 8 bases and J by 2 bases, 7 bases remained unmatched. The CDR3 sequence is 13 residues long. TCR beta CDR3 regions were amplified from RNA transcripts. The first round was an RT-PCR with HTBI primers, and the second round was a multiplex PCR. TCRdb reprocessed the multiplex PCR reads with MiXCR, giving one entry per CDR3 protein. The sample records 450,000 to 600,000 distinct CDR3 sequences, less than 40% being singletons.

The receptor's source is an adult man with Graves' hyperthyroidism. The chain has TRBV29-1 and TRBJ2-5; TRBD1 matches 8 bases. The sample was peripheral blood or thyroid tissue (not recorded which). The CDR3 DNA sequence: TGCAGCTCTACGGACAGGGAACAAGAGACCCAGTACTTC. Its protein is CSSTDREQETQYF.